The 10 T cell receptor beta chains listed next were all sequenced from one sample in a study of human T cells and chemical hapten exposure. Sample time point: patch test 1, 2 weeks after DPC sensitization. Treatment defined: therapeutic diphenylcyclopropenone sensitization with weekly scalp DPC. In TCRdb, the RACE reads were re-called with MiXCR into one record per CDR3 protein. The table shows tens of thousands of distinct CDR3 sequences, with around 10% occurring only once. The sample was whole blood, taken in connection with sensitization to the hapten diphenylcyclopropenone (DPC). All receptors come from a woman between 50 and 59 years old with alopecia areata. Some clones in this sample may be carry-over from other donors' samples.

There are many counts of this clonotype. The chain combines TRBV7-2 with TRBJ2-7; TRBD1 is a possible D gene (5 bases). This CDR3 is 14 amino acids long. Germline V gives CDR1 SGHTA, CDR2 FQGNSA. V was trimmed by 1 base and J by 5 bases, leaving 12 bases between them. In DNA, the CDR3 is TGTGCCAGCAGCTTAGGGACAACTACCCACGAGCAGTACTTC. This gives the protein CASSLGTTTHEQYF.

In its sample, this clonotype was seen many times. The CDR3 sequence: CASSPRLAAVQETQYF. DNA of the CDR3: TGTGCCAGCTCACCAAGGCTAGCGGCCGTACAAGAGACCCAGTACTTC. V gene TRBV18 combines with J gene TRBJ2-5; 7 positions match TRBD2. V trimming: 2 bases; J trimming: 2 bases; junction bases outside the gene matches: 8. CDR3 size: 16 residues. Per the germline V gene, CDR1 is KGHSH and CDR2 is LQKENI.

There are many counts of this clonotype. This sequence joins TRBV18 and TRBJ2-3, with 7 bases identical to TRBD2. Germline V CDR1 and CDR2: KGHSH, LQKENI. V shed 3 bases and J 0 bases; nucleotides not matched to a gene: 6. The CDR3 totals 16 residues. CDR3 amino acids: CASSPPAGTSTDTQYF. In DNA, the CDR3 is TGTGCCAGCTCACCGCCAGCGGGGACTAGCACAGATACGCAGTATTTT.

V usage is TRBV21-1 and J usage is TRBJ2-7. TRBV21-1 is shown as a pseudogene. CDR3 length equals 13 residues. CDR3 loop: CASSKRISHEQYF. CDR3 in DNA: TGTGCCAGCAGCAAGAGAATCTCCCACGAGCAGTACTTC.

In regard to this clonotype: A much bigger clone sits one base away, suggesting this may be a read error. As DNA, the CDR3 is TGCAGCGTTCCTGGACTAGTCGGCACAGATACGCAGTATTTT. Its protein product is CSVPGLVGTDTQYF. The J gene is TRBJ2-3, the V gene TRBV29-1; 7 bases match TRBD2. The V gene end was trimmed by 5 bases and the J gene end by 1 base; junction bases not matched to a gene: 6. The CDR3 loop spans 14 amino acids. The V gene's germline CDR1 is SQVTM and CDR2 ANQGSEA.

This clonotype was seen a handful of times. The chain has TRBV20-1 and TRBJ1-5; no clear D gene. Deletions cut 0 bases from V and 6 bases from J, with 12 bases between. The V gene's germline CDR1 is DFQATT and CDR2 SNEGSKA (reference sequence). The CDR3 runs to 14 residues. CDR3 loop: CSAREWGPGQPQHF. CDR3 bases: TGCAGTGCTAGAGAATGGGGTCCTGGTCAGCCCCAGCATTTT.

The chain recombines TRBV9 with TRBJ2-7, with D possibly being TRBD1 (6 bases). Germline CDR1 and CDR2: SGDLS and YYNGEE. Deletions cut 2 bases from V and 0 bases from J, with 9 bases between. The CDR3 has 14 residues. This CDR3 reads CASSVGQSSYEQYF. The CDR3 nucleotides read TGTGCCAGCAGCGTCGGACAGAGCTCCTACGAGCAGTACTTC.

This clonotype was seen at least ten times. The rearrangement uses TRBV11-1 and TRBJ2-1, with a possible D match to TRBD1 (6 bases). From germline, CDR1 is SGHAT and CDR2 FQDESV (reference sequence). The CDR3 extends over 15 amino acids. The V gene lost 4 bases and the J gene lost 1 base, with 11 bases spanning the gap. The CDR3 loop is CASSSRGRSYNEQFF. As DNA, the CDR3 is TGTGCCAGCAGCTCCAGGGGCCGTTCCTACAATGAGCAGTTCTTC.

In this sample, this clonotype turned up many times. This sequence joins TRBV20-1 and TRBJ1-1; 7 bases match TRBD1. This CDR3 region has 13 residues. Germline CDR1 reads DFQATT; CDR2 reads SNEGSKA (reference sequence). After removal of 2 bases from V and 1 base from J, the junction contained 1 base not matched to a gene. CDR3 sequence (DNA): TGCAGTGCTAGATGGGACAGGAACACTGAAGCTTTCTTT. It encodes CSARWDRNTEAFF.

This chain joins TRBV20-1 and TRBJ2-2; perhaps TRBD2 as D (5 bases). Trimming removed 3 bases at V and 1 base at J, with 9 bases between. The CDR3 covers 14 residues. Germline loops: CDR1 DFQATT, CDR2 SNEGSKA (reference sequence). CDR3 DNA: TGCAGTGCTAGGCGGGCCGGGAACACCGGGGAGCTGTTTTTT. Translated: CSARRAGNTGELFF.